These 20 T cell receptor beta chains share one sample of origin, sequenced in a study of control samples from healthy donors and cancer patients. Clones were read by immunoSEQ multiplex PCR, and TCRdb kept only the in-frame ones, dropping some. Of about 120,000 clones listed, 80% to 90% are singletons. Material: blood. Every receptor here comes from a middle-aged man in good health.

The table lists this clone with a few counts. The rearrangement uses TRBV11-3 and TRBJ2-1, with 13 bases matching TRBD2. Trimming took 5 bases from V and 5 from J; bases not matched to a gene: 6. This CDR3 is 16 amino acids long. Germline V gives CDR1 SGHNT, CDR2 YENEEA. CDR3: CASSVRLAGGDNEQFF. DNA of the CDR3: TGTGCCAGCAGCGTAAGACTAGCGGGGGGCGACAATGAGCAGTTCTTC.

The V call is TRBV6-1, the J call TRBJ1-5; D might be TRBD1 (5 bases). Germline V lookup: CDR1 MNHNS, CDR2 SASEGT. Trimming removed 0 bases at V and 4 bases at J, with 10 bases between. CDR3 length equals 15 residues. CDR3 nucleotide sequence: TGTGCCAGCAGTGAAGCGAGAGCAGGGAATCAGCCCCAGCATTTT. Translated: CASSEARAGNQPQHF.

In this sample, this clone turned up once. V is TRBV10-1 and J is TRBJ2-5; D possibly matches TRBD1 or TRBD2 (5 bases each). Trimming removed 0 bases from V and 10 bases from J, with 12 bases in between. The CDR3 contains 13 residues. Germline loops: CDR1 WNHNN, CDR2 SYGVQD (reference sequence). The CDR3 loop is CASSESRGGFQYF. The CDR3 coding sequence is TGCGCCAGCAGTGAGTCGAGGGGCGGCTTCCAGTACTTC.

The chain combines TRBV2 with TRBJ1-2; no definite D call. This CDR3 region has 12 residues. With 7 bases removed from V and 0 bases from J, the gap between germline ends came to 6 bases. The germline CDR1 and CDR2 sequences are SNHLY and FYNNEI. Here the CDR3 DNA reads TGTGCCAGCACCGATCCTAACTATGGCTACACCTTC. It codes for CASTDPNYGYTF.

As DNA, the CDR3 is TGTGCCAGCAGTTTACGGACTTTCTCCTACGAGCAGTACTTC. This translates into CASSLRTFSYEQYF. V usage is TRBV5-6 and J usage is TRBJ2-7; perhaps TRBD2 as D (5 bases). The length of the CDR3 is 14 residues. CDR1 SGHDT and CDR2 YYEEEE come from the germline V gene. The V gene lost 5 bases and the J gene lost 0 bases, with 12 bases spanning the gap.

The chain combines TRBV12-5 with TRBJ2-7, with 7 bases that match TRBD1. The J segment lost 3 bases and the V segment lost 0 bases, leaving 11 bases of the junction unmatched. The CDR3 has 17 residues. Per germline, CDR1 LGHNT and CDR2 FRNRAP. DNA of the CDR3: TGTGCTAGTGGTTTGGTACCCCAGGGGGTCTACGACTACGAGCAGTACTTC. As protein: CASGLVPQGVYDYEQYF.

CDR3 nucleotides: TGTGCCACCAGTGATCCCGGGACGACCTATGGCTACACCTTC. Translating it yields CATSDPGTTYGYTF. The V and J genes are TRBV24-1 and TRBJ1-2, with D possibly TRBD1 on 5 matching bases. V was clipped by 3 bases and J by 4 bases, with 11 bases between them. The CDR3 is made up of 14 amino acids. CDR1 is KGHDR and CDR2 is SFDVKD in the germline V gene.

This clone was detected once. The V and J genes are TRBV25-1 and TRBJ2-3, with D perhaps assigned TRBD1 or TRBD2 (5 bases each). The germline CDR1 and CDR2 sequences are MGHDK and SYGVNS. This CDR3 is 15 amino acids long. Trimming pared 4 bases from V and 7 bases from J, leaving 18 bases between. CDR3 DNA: TGTGCCAGCAGTGTCCGAGGGGACGGGCGAAATACGCAGTATTTT. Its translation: CASSVRGDGRNTQYF.

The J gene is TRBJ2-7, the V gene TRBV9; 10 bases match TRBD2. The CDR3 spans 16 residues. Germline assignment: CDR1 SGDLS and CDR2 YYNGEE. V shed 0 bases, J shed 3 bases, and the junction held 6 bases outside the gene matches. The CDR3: CASSVAPSGGFYEQYF. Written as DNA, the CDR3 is TGTGCCAGCAGCGTAGCTCCTAGCGGGGGATTCTACGAGCAGTACTTC.

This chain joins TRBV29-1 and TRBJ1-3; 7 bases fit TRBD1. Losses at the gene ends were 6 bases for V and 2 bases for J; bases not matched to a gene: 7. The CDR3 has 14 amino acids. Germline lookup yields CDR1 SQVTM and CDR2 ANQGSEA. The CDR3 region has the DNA TGCAGCGTCTGGGACAGTCTCACTGGAAACACCATATATTTT. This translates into CSVWDSLTGNTIYF.

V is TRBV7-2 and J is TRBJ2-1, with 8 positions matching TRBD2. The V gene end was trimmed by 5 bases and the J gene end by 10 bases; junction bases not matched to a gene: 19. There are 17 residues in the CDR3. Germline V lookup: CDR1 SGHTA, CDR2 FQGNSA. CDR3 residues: CASSHQPGLGPGGEQFF. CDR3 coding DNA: TGTGCCAGCAGCCATCAACCGGGACTAGGTCCGGGGGGGGAGCAGTTCTTC. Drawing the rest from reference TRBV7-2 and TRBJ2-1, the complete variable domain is GAGVSQSPSNKVTEKGKDVELRCDPISGHTALYWYRQSLGQGLEFLIYFQGNSAPDKSGLPSDRFSAERTGGSVSTLTIQRTQQEDSAVYLCASSHQPGLGPGGEQFFGPGTRLTVL.

The CDR3 protein is CASSNNLADEKLFF. In DNA form, the CDR3 reads TGTGCCAGCAGCAACAATCTTGCGGATGAAAAACTGTTTTTT. The chain couples TRBV7-2 to TRBJ1-4; D gene uncertain. The CDR3 covers 14 residues. In germline, CDR1 is SGHTA, CDR2 FQGNSA. The ends were cut back, 5 bases at V and 6 bases at J, with 13 bases in the middle.

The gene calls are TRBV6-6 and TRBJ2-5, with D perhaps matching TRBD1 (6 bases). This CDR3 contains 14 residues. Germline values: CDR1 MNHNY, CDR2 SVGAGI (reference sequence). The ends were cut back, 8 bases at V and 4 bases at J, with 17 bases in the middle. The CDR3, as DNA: TGTGCCAGCCTCACCTCAGGGGCGGGAGAGACCCAGTACTTC. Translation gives CASLTSGAGETQYF.

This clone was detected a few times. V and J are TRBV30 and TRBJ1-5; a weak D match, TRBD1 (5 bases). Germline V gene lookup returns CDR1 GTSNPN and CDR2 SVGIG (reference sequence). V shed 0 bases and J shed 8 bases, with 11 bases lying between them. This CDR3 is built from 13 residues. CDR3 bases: TGTGCCTGGAGTGTATGGGGAGGGGAGCCCCAGCATTTT. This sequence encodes CAWSVWGGEPQHF.

The CDR3 nucleotides are TGTGCCAGCAGCTTGGCAGGGAACACTGAAGCTTTCTTT. Amino acids: CASSLAGNTEAFF. The chain joins TRBV11-3 to TRBJ1-1, with D unresolved. Looked up from germline, CDR1 is SGHNT and CDR2 is YENEEA. CDR3 length equals 13 residues. V shed 3 bases and J shed 1 base, with 6 bases lying between them.

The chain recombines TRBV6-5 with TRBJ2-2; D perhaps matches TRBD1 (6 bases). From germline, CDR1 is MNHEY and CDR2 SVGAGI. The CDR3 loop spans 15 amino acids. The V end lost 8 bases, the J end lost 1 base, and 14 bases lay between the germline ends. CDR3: CASQMTTGNTGELFF. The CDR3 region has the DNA TGTGCCAGCCAAATGACGACAGGGAACACCGGGGAGCTGTTTTTT.

CDR3 loop: CAISDEATNSPLHF. The DNA for the CDR3 is TGTGCCATCAGTGATGAGGCAACGAATTCACCCCTCCACTTT. The chain uses TRBV10-3 and TRBJ1-6; D not resolved. V was pared by 3 bases and J by 7 bases, with 10 bases between. In germline, CDR1 is ENHRY, CDR2 SYGVKD. This CDR3 region has 14 residues.

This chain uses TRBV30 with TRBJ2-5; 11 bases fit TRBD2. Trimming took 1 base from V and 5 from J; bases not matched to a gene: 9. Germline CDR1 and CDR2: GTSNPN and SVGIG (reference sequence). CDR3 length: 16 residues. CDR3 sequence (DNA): TGTGCCTGGAGTGGGGCTAGCGGGGGGCCCGGGGAGACCCAGTACTTC. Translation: CAWSGASGGPGETQYF.

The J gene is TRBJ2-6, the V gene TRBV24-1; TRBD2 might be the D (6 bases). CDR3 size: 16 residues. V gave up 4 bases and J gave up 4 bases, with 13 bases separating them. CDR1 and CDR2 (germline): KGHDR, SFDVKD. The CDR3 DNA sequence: TGTGCCACCAGTGACCCGCCGGGGGACGGGGCCAACGTCCTGACTTTC. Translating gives CATSDPPGDGANVLTF.

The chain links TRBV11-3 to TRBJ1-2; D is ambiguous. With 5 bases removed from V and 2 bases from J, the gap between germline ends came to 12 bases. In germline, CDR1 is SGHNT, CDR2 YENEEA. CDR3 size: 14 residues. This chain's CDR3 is CASSPMTGNYGYTF. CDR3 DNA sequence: TGTGCCAGCAGCCCAATGACTGGAAACTATGGCTACACCTTC.